The 27 T cell receptor beta chains in this list originate from one sample, sequenced in a study of cytotoxic CD8 clonotypes in ibrutinib-treated CLL. Using immunoSEQ multiplex PCR, the repertoire was profiled, and TCRdb retains in-frame clones only, with some absent. The repertoire holds about 86,000 clones, roughly 84% seen once, with under 7% in the top ten. The sequencing here drew on PBMCs, taken before ibrutinib treatment. These receptors were taken from a human donor with chronic lymphocytic leukemia.

In this sample, this clone turned up once. In the same sample, other DNA sequences code for this CDR3. The CDR3: CASSFAGSYNEQFF. Here the CDR3 DNA reads TGTGCCAGCAGTTTTGCGGGCTCCTACAATGAGCAGTTCTTC. V usage is TRBV6-5 and J usage is TRBJ2-1; D is possibly TRBD2 (5 bases). The CDR3 sequence is 14 residues long. The V and J ends lost 4 bases and 0 bases respectively, with 7 bases between them. Looked up from germline, CDR1 is MNHEY and CDR2 is SVGAGI.

The chain links TRBV5-1 to TRBJ2-7, with a possible D match to TRBD1 (5 bases). With 0 bases removed from V and 2 bases from J, the gap between germline ends came to 15 bases. CDR1 is SGHRS and CDR2 is YFSETQ in the germline V gene. The CDR3 sequence is 16 residues long. CDR3 DNA: TGCGCCAGCAGCTTGGGTACAGGTGGAACCACCTACGAGCAGTACTTC. Its protein is CASSLGTGGTTYEQYF.

The chain has TRBV5-1 and TRBJ1-1; D gene ambiguous. From germline, CDR1 is SGHRS and CDR2 YFSETQ. The length of the CDR3 is 14 residues. Trimming pared 0 bases from V and 7 bases from J, leaving 13 bases between. CDR3 residues: CASSLVDISDEAFF. The CDR3 nucleotides read TGCGCCAGCAGCTTGGTTGACATTTCTGATGAAGCTTTCTTT.

The genes are TRBV6-5 and TRBJ2-7; D is undetermined. The CDR3 is made up of 15 amino acids. V lost 0 bases, J lost 4 bases, and 13 bases lay in between. Germline V gene sequence: CDR1 MNHEY, CDR2 SVGAGI. The CDR3 here is CASSYSSTGRYEQYF. The CDR3 nucleotides read TGTGCCAGCAGTTACTCGAGCACGGGTCGGTACGAGCAGTACTTC.

The rearrangement joins TRBV29-1 to TRBJ1-1, with TRBD1 identical over 9 bases. The germline V gene has CDR1 SQVTM and CDR2 ANQGSEA. The CDR3 consists of 14 residues. V shed 6 bases and J 1 base; nucleotides not matched to a gene: 6. The CDR3 nucleotides read TGCAGCGTCAATCCGGGACAGGGGAACACTGAAGCTTTCTTT. Encoded protein: CSVNPGQGNTEAFF.

The chain couples TRBV30 to TRBJ1-2; no clear D gene. V was trimmed by 1 base and J by 2 bases, leaving 8 bases between them. CDR1 is GTSNPN and CDR2 is SVGIG in the germline V gene (reference sequence). The CDR3 contains 13 residues. The CDR3 DNA reads TGTGCCTGGAGTGGATGGAGGAACTATGGCTACACCTTC. This translates into CAWSGWRNYGYTF. Together with reference TRBV30 and TRBJ1-2, the CDR3 gives the full variable domain: SQTIHQWPATLVQPVGSPLSLECTVEGTSNPNLYWYRQAAGRGLQLLFYSVGIGQISSEVPQNLSASRPQDRQFILSSKKLLLSDSGFYLCAWSGWRNYGYTFGSGTRLTVV.

The chain carries TRBV18 and TRBJ2-7; D might be TRBD2 (6 bases). CDR3 length equals 16 residues. Trimming took off 0 bases at V and 2 bases at J, with 14 bases between the two ends. Germline V lookup: CDR1 KGHSH, CDR2 LQKENI. The CDR3 reads CASSPPDGGETYEQYF. The CDR3 DNA follows: TGTGCCAGCTCACCACCGGATGGCGGGGAGACCTACGAGCAGTACTTC.

The gene calls are TRBV4-2 and TRBJ1-3; D remains ambiguous. The CDR3 covers 15 residues. In germline, CDR1 is LGHNA, CDR2 YNFKEQ. Deletions cut 1 base from V and 3 bases from J, with 10 bases between. The CDR3 loop is CASSQAVLGGNTIYF. The CDR3, as DNA: TGTGCCAGCAGCCAAGCAGTGCTTGGTGGAAACACCATATATTTT.

V gene TRBV19 combines with J gene TRBJ2-2; weak D call: TRBD1 (6 bases). Trimming removed 7 bases from V and 0 bases from J, with 12 bases in between. In germline, CDR1 is LNHDA, CDR2 SQIVND (reference sequence). The CDR3 length is 15 residues. The CDR3 region is CASTPDSANTGELFF. The CDR3 DNA sequence: TGTGCCAGTACCCCGGACAGCGCGAACACCGGGGAGCTGTTTTTT.

The chain is built from TRBV27 and TRBJ1-2; D ambiguous. The germline CDR1 and CDR2 sequences are MNHEY and SMNVEV (reference sequence). Trimming removed 3 bases from V and 3 bases from J, with 14 bases in between. This CDR3 has 15 amino acids. The CDR3 sequence: CASSFTRQLDYGYTF. The CDR3 DNA follows: TGTGCCAGCAGTTTTACCCGACAACTTGACTATGGCTACACCTTC.

This chain connects TRBV27 to TRBJ1-5; 8 nucleotides line up with TRBD1. This CDR3 contains 19 residues. The J segment lost 0 bases and the V segment lost 4 bases, leaving 14 bases of the junction unmatched. Germline loops: CDR1 MNHEY, CDR2 SMNVEV (reference sequence). The CDR3 DNA is TGTGCCAGCAGTTCCCGGACAGGGCGCTCCGTTGATAGCAATCAGCCCCAGCATTTT. Amino acids: CASSSRTGRSVDSNQPQHF.

V and J are TRBV30 and TRBJ1-3; D is possibly TRBD1 (5 bases). Germline V gives CDR1 GTSNPN, CDR2 SVGIG (reference sequence). This CDR3 contains 15 residues. V lost 1 base, J lost 0 bases, and 10 bases lay in between. The CDR3 is CAWSAGRDSGNTIYF. The CDR3 coding sequence is TGTGCCTGGAGTGCGGGCAGGGACTCTGGAAACACCATATATTTT.

This chain links TRBV29-1 with TRBJ2-2; 7 nucleotides match TRBD1. The CDR3 is made up of 13 amino acids. Looked up from germline, CDR1 is SQVTM and CDR2 is ANQGSEA. J was trimmed by 8 bases and V by 6 bases; bases with no gene match: 9. CDR3 sequence: CSVTGSGAGELFF. The CDR3 bases are TGCAGCGTGACAGGGTCAGGAGCAGGGGAGCTGTTTTTT.

This chain uses TRBV6-1 with TRBJ1-2; 7 bases match TRBD1. From germline, CDR1 is MNHNS and CDR2 SASEGT. Trimming cost V 1 base and J 4 bases; bases outside gene matches: 12. CDR3 length: 17 residues. CDR3 residues: CASSEVPRQGTIYGYTF. For the CDR3, the DNA is TGTGCCAGCAGTGAAGTGCCGAGACAGGGAACTATCTATGGCTACACCTTC.

J is TRBJ2-3 and V is TRBV4-2, with TRBD2 matching 9 bases. CDR1 and CDR2 (germline): LGHNA, YNFKEQ. The V segment lost 0 bases and the J segment 0 bases; nucleotides outside the gene matches: 4. The CDR3 has 17 residues. The CDR3: CASSQEASGTSTDTQYF. The CDR3 DNA sequence: TGTGCCAGCAGCCAAGAAGCTAGCGGGACCAGCACAGATACGCAGTATTTT.

Only one count was recorded for this clone. This chain joins TRBV4-3 and TRBJ1-1, with a tentative D call TRBD1 (6 bases). The CDR3 is 15 residues long. Trimming took off 4 bases at V and 6 bases at J, with 18 bases between the two ends. Germline V gene sequence: CDR1 LGHNA, CDR2 YSLEER. As DNA, the CDR3 is TGCGCCAGCAGCCTCCAAGGGGGGGGTCTTTCTGAAGCTTTCTTT. Its translation is CASSLQGGGLSEAFF.

The CDR3 reads CASSQASGNQPQHF. The CDR3 DNA sequence: TGTGCCAGCTCTCAGGCATCTGGCAATCAGCCCCAGCATTTT. The J gene is TRBJ1-5, the V gene TRBV18, with D uncertain. The CDR3 spans 14 residues. V lost 6 bases and J 2 bases, leaving 11 bases between the germline ends. Germline V gene lookup returns CDR1 KGHSH and CDR2 LQKENI.

The chain combines TRBV21-1 with TRBJ2-7; the table's D call of TRBD2 was not tested on the DNA. TRBV21-1 is given as a pseudogene. CDR3 size: 14 residues. Here the CDR3 reads CASTPRTSGSEQYF. The DNA for the CDR3 is TGTGCCAGCACCCCTCGGACTAGCGGGAGTGAGCAGTACTTC.

The V and J genes are TRBV5-1 and TRBJ2-5, with no clear D. This CDR3 comprises 14 residues. The germline gives CDR1 SGHRS, CDR2 YFSETQ. The V end was cut by 0 bases, the J end by 1 base, with 7 bases between. DNA for the CDR3: TGCGCCAGCAGCTTGGGACTGTCCCAAGAGACCCAGTACTTC. It codes for CASSLGLSQETQYF.

There are a few counts of this clone. The rearrangement links TRBV6-5 to TRBJ2-5; TRBD1 matches 10 bases. The CDR3 has 16 amino acids. V trimming: 0 bases; J trimming: 1 base; junction bases outside the gene matches: 2. CDR1 MNHEY and CDR2 SVGAGI come from the germline V gene. In DNA form, the CDR3 reads TGTGCCAGCAGTTACTCCGGGACAGGGGTCCAAGAGACCCAGTACTTC. It translates to CASSYSGTGVQETQYF.

The genes are TRBV30 and TRBJ2-3; D unclear. The V gene's germline CDR1 is GTSNPN and CDR2 SVGIG (reference sequence). The CDR3 loop spans 13 amino acids. Trimming left V 3 bases short and J 4 bases short, with 11 bases between. The CDR3 bases are TGTGCCTGGAGATCAACGCCGGCAGATACGCAGTATTTT. It encodes CAWRSTPADTQYF.

As for this clone: One end of the junction is discordant with germline, which a read error may explain. J is TRBJ2-1 and V is TRBV7-7; possibly TRBD2 for D (6 bases). This CDR3 is 16 amino acids long. In germline, CDR1 is SSHAT, CDR2 FNYEAQ (reference sequence). The CDR3 reads CASSQTRDLRRNEQFF. The CDR3 DNA is TGTGCTAGCAGCCAAACCCGGGACTTAAGAAGGAATGAGCAGTTCTTC.

This chain connects TRBV27 to TRBJ1-5; possibly TRBD1 for D (6 bases). Trimming left V 2 bases short and J 2 bases short, with 16 bases between. CDR1 and CDR2 (germline): MNHEY, SMNVEV (reference sequence). The CDR3 length is 17 residues. The CDR3 loop reads CASSLDIRGGGNQPQHF. CDR3 DNA: TGTGCCAGCAGTTTAGATATCAGGGGAGGGGGCAATCAGCCCCAGCATTTT.

V is TRBV19 and J is TRBJ2-2; 9 positions match TRBD2. With V trimmed by 3 bases and J by 5 bases, 7 bases remained unmatched. The CDR3 has 16 amino acids. CDR1 is LNHDA, CDR2 SQIVND, per germline (reference sequence). CDR3 sequence: CASSIAGGPWTGELFF. CDR3 nucleotides: TGTGCCAGTAGTATCGCGGGAGGGCCTTGGACCGGGGAGCTGTTTTTT.

The rearrangement uses TRBV20-1 and TRBJ2-7, with a weak D call TRBD2 (5 bases). Germline V gene sequence: CDR1 DFQATT, CDR2 SNEGSKA (reference sequence). CDR3 length equals 11 residues. The V and J ends lost 4 bases and 7 bases respectively, with 11 bases between them. The CDR3 nucleotides read TGCAGTGCTATGAGGGTGGGGGAGCAGTACTTC. Its translation: CSAMRVGEQYF.

V is TRBV6-1 and J is TRBJ1-4; D is possibly TRBD1 (6 bases). There are 13 residues in the CDR3. Between the trimmed V and J ends, which lost 7 bases and 8 bases, there was a span of 14 bases. The germline gives CDR1 MNHNS, CDR2 SASEGT. CDR3 sequence reads: CASTPEGEEKLFF. CDR3 in DNA: TGTGCCAGCACTCCGGAGGGGGAAGAAAAACTGTTTTTT.

By sample share, this clone is medium-sized. This sequence joins TRBV6-1 and TRBJ2-6, with D perhaps TRBD1 (5 bases). CDR1 is MNHNS and CDR2 is SASEGT in the germline V gene. The CDR3 loop spans 18 amino acids. The V gene lost 4 bases and the J gene lost 4 bases, with 20 bases spanning the gap. This CDR3 is CASSVADITWAGANVLTF. In nucleotides, the CDR3 is TGTGCCAGCAGTGTGGCGGACATTACGTGGGCAGGGGCCAACGTCCTGACTTTC.